This T cell receptor beta chain was identified in a study of blood T cell dynamics during melanoma immunotherapy. Of note for this clone: This sample also contains other DNA sequences that code for the same CDR3.

Trimming stripped 6 bases from V and 4 bases from J, with 10 bases between. CDR1 LNHNV and CDR2 YYDKDF come from the germline V gene (reference sequence). This CDR3 spans 12 amino acids. Stated time point: week 3, after first cycle of checkpoint inhibitor. Only in-frame clones appear in the TCRdb table, and some are missing; sequencing was by immunoSEQ multiplex PCR. The sample carries 8,500 to 14,000 clones, about 92% recorded once. Sequencing used blood, obtained from a patient treated with checkpoint blockade. This chain uses TRBV15 with TRBJ2-7; no reliable D call. The clonotype originates from a human donor with melanoma. The CDR3 loop is CATSSWNYEQYF. As DNA, the CDR3 is TGTGCCACCAGTAGTTGGAATTACGAGCAGTACTTC.